This T cell receptor (beta chain) derives from a study of shared clonotypes between healthy human individuals. Only CD45RO-negative cells positively selected for CCR7 counted as naive CD8 cells, so terminally differentiated effector memory CD45RA+ cells were excluded. Germline V gives CDR1 SGHVS, CDR2 FQNEAQ. This CDR3 is built from 20 residues. The ends were cut back, 0 bases at V and 0 bases at J, with 21 bases in the middle. Study processing details: Junction-only sequences produced by ImmunoSEQ had no quality scores, so filtering differed. Sequencing used immunoSEQ multiplex PCR; TCRdb keeps in-frame clones, though not all of them. V and J calls and clone size are copied from that table; D and trimming were computed from the DNA. The table lists hundreds of thousands of clones, roughly 95% of them singletons, with over 0.1% in the top ten. On this clone itself: The antigen remains unidentified.

Findings of the study overall: Rarefaction analysis demonstrated incomplete sorted-subset sequencing notwithstanding large depth.

V usage is TRBV7-8 and J usage is TRBJ2-1; D not resolved. The sequencing input was naive CD8+ T cells sorted from blood. The origin of this receptor is a woman aged 30 to 39 in good health. The DNA of the CDR3 is TGTGCCAGCAGCTTAGCGGCGCCGTACGATTTCAAAAGCTCCTACAATGAGCAGTTCTTC. Residues: CASSLAAPYDFKSSYNEQFF.